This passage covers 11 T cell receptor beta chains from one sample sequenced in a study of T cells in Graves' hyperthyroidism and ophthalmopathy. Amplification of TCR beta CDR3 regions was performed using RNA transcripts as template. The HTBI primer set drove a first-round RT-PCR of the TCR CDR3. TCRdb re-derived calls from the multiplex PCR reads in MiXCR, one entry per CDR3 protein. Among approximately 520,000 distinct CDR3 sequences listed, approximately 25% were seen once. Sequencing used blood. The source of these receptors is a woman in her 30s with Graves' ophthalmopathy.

The DNA of the CDR3 is TGTGCCAGCAGTTTTTCCTACGTTGGTGCTCAGCCCCAGCATTTT. Amino acid sequence: CASSFSYVGAQPQHF. The chain carries TRBV27 and TRBJ1-5; no reliable D call. CDR1 is MNHEY, CDR2 SMNVEV, per germline (reference sequence). This CDR3 has 15 residues. The germline V and J ends were trimmed by 3 bases and 6 bases, with 15 bases remaining between them.

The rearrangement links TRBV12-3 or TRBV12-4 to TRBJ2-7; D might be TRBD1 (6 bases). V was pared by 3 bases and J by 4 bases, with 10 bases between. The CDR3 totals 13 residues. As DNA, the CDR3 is TGTGCCAGCAGTTTTTACAGGGAATACGAGCAGTACTTC. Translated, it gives CASSFYREYEQYF.

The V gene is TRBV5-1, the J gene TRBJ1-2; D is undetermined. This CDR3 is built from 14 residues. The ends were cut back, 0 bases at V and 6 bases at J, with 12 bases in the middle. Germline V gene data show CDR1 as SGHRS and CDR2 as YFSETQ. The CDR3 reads CASSLALRGHGYTF. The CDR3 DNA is TGCGCCAGCAGCTTGGCCTTGAGAGGGCATGGCTACACCTTC.

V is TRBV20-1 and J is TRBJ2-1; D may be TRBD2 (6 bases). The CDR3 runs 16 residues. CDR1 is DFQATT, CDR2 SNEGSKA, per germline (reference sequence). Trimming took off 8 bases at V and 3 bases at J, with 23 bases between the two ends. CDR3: CSYGGNLLQNYNEQFF. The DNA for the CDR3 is TGCAGTTATGGAGGGAACCTCTTACAGAACTACAATGAGCAGTTCTTC.

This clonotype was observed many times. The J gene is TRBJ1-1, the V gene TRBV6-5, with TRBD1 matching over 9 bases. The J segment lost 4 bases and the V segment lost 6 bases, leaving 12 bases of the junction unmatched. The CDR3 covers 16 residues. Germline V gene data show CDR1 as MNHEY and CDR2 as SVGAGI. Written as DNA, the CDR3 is TGTGCCAGCAGATTACTCTCGACAGGGGGAAGCACTGAAGCTTTCTTT. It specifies CASRLLSTGGSTEAFF.

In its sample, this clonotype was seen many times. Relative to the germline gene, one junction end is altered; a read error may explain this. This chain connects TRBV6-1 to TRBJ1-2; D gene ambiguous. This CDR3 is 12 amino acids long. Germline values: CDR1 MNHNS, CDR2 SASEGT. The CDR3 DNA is TGTGCCAGCGGCGGTAGGGATCGAGGCTGCACCTTC. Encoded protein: CASGGRDRGCTF.

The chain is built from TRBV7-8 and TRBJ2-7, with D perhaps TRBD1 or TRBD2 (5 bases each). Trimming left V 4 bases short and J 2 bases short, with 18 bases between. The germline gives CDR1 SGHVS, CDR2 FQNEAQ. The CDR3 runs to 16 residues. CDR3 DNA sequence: TGTGCCAGCAGCTCCCACCGGGACGGATCAGCCTACGAGCAGTACTTC. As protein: CASSSHRDGSAYEQYF.

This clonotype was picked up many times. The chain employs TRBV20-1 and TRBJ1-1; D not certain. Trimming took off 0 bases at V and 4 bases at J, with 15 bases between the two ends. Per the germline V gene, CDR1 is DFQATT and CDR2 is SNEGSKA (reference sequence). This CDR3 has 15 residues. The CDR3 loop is CSARDAGDTSTEAFF. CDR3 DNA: TGCAGTGCTAGAGATGCGGGTGACACCAGCACTGAAGCTTTCTTT.

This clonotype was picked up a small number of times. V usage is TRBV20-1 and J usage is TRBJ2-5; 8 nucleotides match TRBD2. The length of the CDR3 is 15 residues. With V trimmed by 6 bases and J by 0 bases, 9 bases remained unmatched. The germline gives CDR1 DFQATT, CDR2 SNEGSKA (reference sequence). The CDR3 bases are TGCAGTGCCGGGGGGGGAGTGGTGTACCAAGAGACCCAGTACTTC. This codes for CSAGGGVVYQETQYF.

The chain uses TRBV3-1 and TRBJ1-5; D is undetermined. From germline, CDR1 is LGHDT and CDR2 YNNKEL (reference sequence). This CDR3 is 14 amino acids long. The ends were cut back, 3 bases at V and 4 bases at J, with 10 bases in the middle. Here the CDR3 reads CASSQHGKNQPQHF. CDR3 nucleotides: TGTGCCAGCAGCCAGCACGGTAAAAATCAGCCCCAGCATTTT. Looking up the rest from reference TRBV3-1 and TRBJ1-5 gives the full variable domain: DTAVSQTPKYLVTQMGNDKSIKCEQNLGHDTMYWYKQDSKKFLKIMFSYNNKELIINETVPNRFSPKSPDKAHLNLHINSLELGDSAVYFCASSQHGKNQPQHFGDGTRLSIL.

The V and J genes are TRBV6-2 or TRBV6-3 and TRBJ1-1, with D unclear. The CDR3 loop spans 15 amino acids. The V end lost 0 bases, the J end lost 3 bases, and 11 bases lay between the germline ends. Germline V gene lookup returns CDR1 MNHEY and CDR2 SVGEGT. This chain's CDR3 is CASSYSTGRDTEAFF. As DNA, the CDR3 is TGTGCCAGCAGTTACTCGACGGGGAGGGACACTGAAGCTTTCTTT.